A selection of T cell receptor beta chains follows, all from one sample in a study of blood T cell repertoires in COVID-19. The protocol was immunoSEQ multiplex PCR, while the TCRdb copy is restricted to in-frame clones and leaves out a portion. The sample shows some 330,000 clones, around nine tenths of them seen only once. Sequencing was performed on peripheral blood. These receptors were taken from a woman in her 50s with active or convalescent COVID-19. Each CDR3 is given with its conserved first and last residue. Fields, in order: J gene, D gene, V gene, clone size, CDR3 protein, CDR3 DNA. The D gene is left open where the match is weak. Expanded clones are given a class, and other clones once, few, many or no size at all.

TRBJ1-2 TRBD1 TRBV9 - CASGGQGNYGYTF TGTGCCAGTGGCGGACAGGGTAACTATGGCTACACCTTC
TRBJ2-2 TRBD2 TRBV4-2 - CASSQPGLAGGPYTGELFF TGTGCCAGCAGCCAACCGGGACTAGCGGGAGGGCCCTACACCGGGGAGCTGTTTTTT
TRBJ1-4 TRBD1 TRBV11-2 - CASSAGTVPRGKLFF TGTGCCAGCAGCGCCGGGACAGTCCCACGGGGAAAACTGTTTTTT
TRBJ1-5 - TRBV30 - CAWSEGQLQPQHF TGTGCCTGGAGTGAAGGACAGCTGCAGCCCCAGCATTTT
TRBJ1-2 - TRBV12-3/TRBV12-4 once CASSLETGYGYTF TGTGCCAGCAGTTTAGAGACGGGCTATGGCTACACCTTC
TRBJ1-4 - TRBV19 - CASSIARGTNEKLFF TGTGCCAGTAGTATAGCCAGGGGCACTAATGAAAAACTGTTTTTT
TRBJ1-1 - TRBV28 - CASSLGRNTEAFF TGTGCCAGCAGTCTCGGGAGGAACACTGAAGCTTTCTTT
TRBJ2-3 - TRBV20-1 - CSARVVDTQYF TGCAGTGCTAGGGTAGTGGATACGCAGTATTTT
TRBJ2-7 TRBD1 TRBV30 once CACRQGYEQYF TGTGCCTGTCGACAGGGGTACGAGCAGTACTTC
TRBJ2-7 - TRBV2 - CASKEETGFYEQYF TGTGCCAGCAAGGAAGAGACAGGTTTCTACGAGCAGTACTTC
TRBJ2-5 TRBD1 TRBV27 - CASSLSARTGEETQYF TGTGCCAGCAGTTTATCGGCTCGGACAGGGGAAGAGACCCAGTACTTC
TRBJ2-1 TRBD1 TRBV19 - CASSPRDRAQFF TGTGCCAGTAGTCCCCGGGACAGGGCGCAGTTCTTC
TRBJ2-2 TRBD1 TRBV7-6 - CASSLTGATLVGELFF TGTGCCAGCAGCCTAACAGGGGCAACTCTTGTCGGGGAGCTGTTTTTT
TRBJ2-3 TRBD2 TRBV5-5 once CASSFGLAGTVTDTQYF TGTGCCAGCAGCTTTGGACTAGCGGGGACTGTGACAGATACGCAGTATTTT
TRBJ2-7 TRBD2 TRBV27 - CASSPTGTRLNEQYF TGTGCCAGCAGTCCAACCGGGACTAGACTTAACGAGCAGTACTTC
TRBJ2-1 TRBD2 TRBV7-3 once CASSLLAGGNYNEQFF TGTGCCAGCAGCTTACTAGCGGGGGGGAATTACAATGAGCAGTTCTTC
TRBJ2-7 - TRBV28 - CASSLPGRQGDLGEQYF TGTGCCAGCAGCCTACCCGGGAGACAGGGCGATCTGGGGGAGCAGTACTTC
TRBJ1-5 - TRBV19 - CASSIGPGVQPQHF TGTGCCAGTAGTATAGGGCCAGGGGTTCAGCCCCAGCATTTT
TRBJ2-4 - TRBV30 once CAWSAHERPKNIQYF TGTGCCTGGAGTGCCCACGAGCGGCCCAAAAACATTCAGTACTTC
TRBJ1-1 TRBD1 TRBV4-2 - CASSQGTGGADTEAFF TGTGCCAGCAGCCAAGGGACAGGGGGCGCAGACACTGAAGCTTTCTTT
TRBJ2-3 - TRBV27 - CASSPGRHGGPSTDTQYF TGTGCCAGCAGTCCGGGACGGCACGGGGGTCCTAGCACAGATACGCAGTATTTT
TRBJ2-3 TRBD1 TRBV5-8 once CASSPTGMGQYF TGTGCCAGCAGCCCGACAGGGATGGGGCAGTATTTT
TRBJ1-5 TRBD1 TRBV30 - CAWGGTGEGDQPQHF TGTGCCTGGGGGGGCACAGGGGAAGGAGACCAGCCCCAGCATTTT
TRBJ1-2 - TRBV19 - CASSIGRGNYGYTF TGTGCCAGTAGTATAGGCAGGGGCAACTATGGCTACACCTTC
TRBJ2-5 TRBD2 TRBV18 - CASSPRGGEETQYF TGTGCCAGCTCACCAAGGGGAGGGGAAGAGACCCAGTACTTC
TRBJ2-3 - TRBV5-1 - CASSLRGQSTDTQYF TGCGCCAGCAGCTTGCGTGGACAGAGCACAGATACGCAGTATTTT
TRBJ2-6 - TRBV7-3 - CASSRTGSRPGANVLTF TGTGCCAGCAGCCGTACAGGATCACGGCCTGGGGCCAACGTCCTGACTTTC
TRBJ2-7 TRBD2 TRBV29-1 - CSVAASGYEQYF TGCAGCGTTGCGGCTAGCGGCTACGAGCAGTACTTC
TRBJ1-1 TRBD1 TRBV30 - CAFRTGAKTEAFF TGTGCCTTCAGAACAGGGGCCAAAACTGAAGCTTTCTTT
TRBJ1-5 TRBD1 TRBV19 - CASSGGTGENQPQHF TGTGCCAGTAGTGGGGGGACAGGGGAGAATCAGCCCCAGCATTTT
TRBJ2-1 TRBD2 TRBV27 - CASTLGLAGANEQFF TGTGCCAGCACTCTAGGACTAGCGGGAGCGAATGAGCAGTTCTTC
TRBJ2-3 TRBD1 TRBV5-4 - CASSGKQGAPGDTQYF TGTGCCAGCAGCGGTAAGCAGGGGGCGCCAGGCGATACGCAGTATTTT
TRBJ2-1 TRBD2 TRBV7-9 once CASTPAGGRNTFYNEQFF TGTGCCAGCACCCCCGCGGGGGGGCGGAATACTTTCTACAATGAGCAGTTCTTC
TRBJ2-6 - TRBV28 - CASSWSSGANVLTF TGTGCCAGCAGCTGGAGCTCTGGGGCCAACGTCCTGACTTTC
TRBJ2-1 - TRBV5-4 - CASSAPQARNEQFF TGTGCCAGCAGCGCCCCGCAAGCCCGGAATGAGCAGTTCTTC
TRBJ1-2 - TRBV12-3/TRBV12-4 - CASSPRENYGYTF TGTGCCAGCAGTCCACGGGAAAACTATGGCTACACCTTC
TRBJ1-1 TRBD1 TRBV12-5 - CASGGTGMNTEAFF TGTGCTAGTGGGGGGACAGGCATGAACACTGAAGCTTTCTTT
TRBJ1-5 TRBD1 TRBV24-1 - CATSDPGTGGQPQHF TGTGCCACCAGTGACCCGGGGACAGGAGGCCAGCCCCAGCATTTT
TRBJ2-5 TRBD1 TRBV7-2 once CASSFRQGETQYF TGTGCCAGCAGCTTTAGACAGGGGGAGACCCAGTACTTC
TRBJ2-3 TRBD2 TRBV2 - CASSDLSSGGIAKDTQYF TGTGCCAGCAGTGATTTATCTAGCGGGGGGATCGCTAAAGATACGCAGTATTTT
TRBJ2-1 TRBD2 TRBV24-1 once CATGQREASYNEQFF TGTGCCACCGGACAACGGGAGGCCTCCTACAATGAGCAGTTCTTC
TRBJ2-7 - TRBV5-1 - CASSSLQGADYEQYF TGCGCCAGCAGCTCCTTACAGGGTGCCGACTACGAGCAGTACTTC